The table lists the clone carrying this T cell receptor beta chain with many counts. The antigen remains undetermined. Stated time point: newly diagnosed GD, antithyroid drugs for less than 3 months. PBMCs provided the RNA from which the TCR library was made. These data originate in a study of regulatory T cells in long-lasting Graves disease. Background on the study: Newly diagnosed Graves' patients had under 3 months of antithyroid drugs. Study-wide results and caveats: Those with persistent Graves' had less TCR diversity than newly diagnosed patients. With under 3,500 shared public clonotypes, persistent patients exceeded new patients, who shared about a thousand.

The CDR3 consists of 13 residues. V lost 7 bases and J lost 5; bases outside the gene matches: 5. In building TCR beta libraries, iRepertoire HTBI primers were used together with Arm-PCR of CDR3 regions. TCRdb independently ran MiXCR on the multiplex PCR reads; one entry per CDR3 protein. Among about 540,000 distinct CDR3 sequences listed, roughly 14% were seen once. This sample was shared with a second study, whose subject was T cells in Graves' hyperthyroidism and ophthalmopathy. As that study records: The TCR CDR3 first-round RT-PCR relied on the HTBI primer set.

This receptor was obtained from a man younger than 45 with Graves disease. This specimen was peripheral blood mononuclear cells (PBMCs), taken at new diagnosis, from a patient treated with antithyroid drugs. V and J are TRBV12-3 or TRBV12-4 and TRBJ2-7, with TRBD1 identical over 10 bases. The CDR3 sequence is CASIMTGGHEQYF. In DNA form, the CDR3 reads TGTGCCAGCATTATGACAGGGGGCCACGAGCAGTACTTC.